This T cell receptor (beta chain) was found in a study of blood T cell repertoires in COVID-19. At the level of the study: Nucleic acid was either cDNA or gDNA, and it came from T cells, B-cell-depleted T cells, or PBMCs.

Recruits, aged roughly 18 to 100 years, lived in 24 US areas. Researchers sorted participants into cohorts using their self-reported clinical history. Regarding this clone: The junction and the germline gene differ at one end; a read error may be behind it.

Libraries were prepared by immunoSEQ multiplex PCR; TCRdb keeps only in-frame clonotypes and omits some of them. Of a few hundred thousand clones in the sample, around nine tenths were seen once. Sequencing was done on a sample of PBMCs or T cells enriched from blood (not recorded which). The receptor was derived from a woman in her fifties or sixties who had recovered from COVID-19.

The CDR3 coding sequence is TGTGCCAGCAGCTTAGGCGGGACAGGGGGTGTTGAGAAGTTCTTC. This codes for CASSLGGTGGVEKFF. This rearrangement joins TRBV7-2 to TRBJ2-1; 11 bases map to TRBD1. This CDR3 is 15 amino acids long. Germline CDR1 and CDR2: SGHTA and FQGNSA. Full variable domain (remainder filled in from reference TRBV7-2 and TRBJ2-1): GAGVSQSPSNKVTEKGKDVELRCDPISGHTALYWYRQSLGQGLEFLIYFQGNSAPDKSGLPSDRFSAERTGGSVSTLTIQRTQQEDSAVYLCASSLGGTGGVEKFFGPGTRLTVL.